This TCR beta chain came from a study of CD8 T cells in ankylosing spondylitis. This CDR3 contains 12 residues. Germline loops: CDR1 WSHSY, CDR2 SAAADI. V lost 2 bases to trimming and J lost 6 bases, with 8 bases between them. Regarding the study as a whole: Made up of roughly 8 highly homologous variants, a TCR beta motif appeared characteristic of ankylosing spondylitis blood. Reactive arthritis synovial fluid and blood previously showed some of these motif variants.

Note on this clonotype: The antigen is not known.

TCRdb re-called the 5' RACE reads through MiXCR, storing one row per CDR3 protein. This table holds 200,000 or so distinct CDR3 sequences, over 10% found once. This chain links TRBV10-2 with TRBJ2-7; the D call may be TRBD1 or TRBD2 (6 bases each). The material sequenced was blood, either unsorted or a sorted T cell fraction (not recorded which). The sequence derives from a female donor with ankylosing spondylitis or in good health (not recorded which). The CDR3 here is CASSEGGLEQYF. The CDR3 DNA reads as TGCGCCAGCAGTGAGGGGGGGCTCGAGCAGTACTTC.